This T cell receptor beta chain appears in the sequencing data of a study of T cell repertoires in cytomegalovirus infection. Study-level information: An indication of both CMV infection and matching HLA type came from public TCR beta signatures. Overall study findings and caveats: In two of eight donors, the top clonotype was HLA-C-restricted CMV-specific.

With regard to this clonotype: Its antigen is not known.

From the reads, TCRdb called clonotypes with MiXCR, one entry per CDR3 protein. This table has approximately 500,000 distinct CDR3 sequences, approximately 16% appearing once. Germline CDR1 PRHDT, CDR2 FYEKMQ (reference sequence). The CDR3 length is 16 residues. With 2 bases clipped from V and 7 bases from J, the junction kept 6 bases outside the gene matches. Input material: CD8+ T cells from PBMCs. V usage is TRBV13 and J usage is TRBJ2-1, with TRBD2 matching 12 bases. The TCR sequence derives from a human donor in good health (CMV status not recorded). Some clones in this sample may be carry-over from other donors' samples. CDR3 sequence reads: CASSLTSGRTGNEQFF. The CDR3 DNA sequence: TGTGCCAGCAGCTTAACTAGCGGGAGGACGGGTAATGAGCAGTTCTTC.